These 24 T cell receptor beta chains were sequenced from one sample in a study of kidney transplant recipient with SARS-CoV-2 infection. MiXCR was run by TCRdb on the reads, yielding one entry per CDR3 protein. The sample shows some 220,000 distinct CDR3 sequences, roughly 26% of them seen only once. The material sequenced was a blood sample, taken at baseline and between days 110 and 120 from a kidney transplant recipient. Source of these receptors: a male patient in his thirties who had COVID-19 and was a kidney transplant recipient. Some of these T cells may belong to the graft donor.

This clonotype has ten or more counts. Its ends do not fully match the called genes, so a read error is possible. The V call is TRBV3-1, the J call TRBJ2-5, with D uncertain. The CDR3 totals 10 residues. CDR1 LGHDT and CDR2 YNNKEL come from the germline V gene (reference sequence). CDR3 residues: CASSQGTQYF. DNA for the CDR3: TGTGCCAGCAGCCAAGGGACCCAGTACTTC.

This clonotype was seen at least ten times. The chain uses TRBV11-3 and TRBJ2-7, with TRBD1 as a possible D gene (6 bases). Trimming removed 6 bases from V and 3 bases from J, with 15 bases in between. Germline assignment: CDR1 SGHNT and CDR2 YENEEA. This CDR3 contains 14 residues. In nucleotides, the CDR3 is TGTGCCAGCAGACAGGGTAGGCAGTACTACGAGCAGTACTTC. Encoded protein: CASRQGRQYYEQYF.

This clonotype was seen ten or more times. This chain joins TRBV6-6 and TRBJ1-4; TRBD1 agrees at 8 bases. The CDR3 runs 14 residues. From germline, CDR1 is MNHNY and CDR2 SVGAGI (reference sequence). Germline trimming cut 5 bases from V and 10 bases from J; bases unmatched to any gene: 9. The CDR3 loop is CASSPPGQAPKLFF. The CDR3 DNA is TGTGCCAGCAGTCCACCGGGACAGGCACCAAAACTGTTTTTT.

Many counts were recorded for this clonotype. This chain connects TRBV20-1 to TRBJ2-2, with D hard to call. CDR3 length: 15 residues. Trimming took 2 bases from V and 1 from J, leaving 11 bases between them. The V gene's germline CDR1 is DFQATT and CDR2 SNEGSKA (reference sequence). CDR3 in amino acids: CSARMAAVNTGELFF. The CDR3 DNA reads TGCAGTGCTAGAATGGCTGCAGTGAACACCGGGGAGCTGTTTTTT.

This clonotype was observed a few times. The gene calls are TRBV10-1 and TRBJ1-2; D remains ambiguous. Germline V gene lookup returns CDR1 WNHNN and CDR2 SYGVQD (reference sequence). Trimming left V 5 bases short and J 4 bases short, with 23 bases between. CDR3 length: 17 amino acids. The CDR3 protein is CASSCKRRSRKTYGYTF. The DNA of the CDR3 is TGCGCCAGCAGTTGCAAAAGAAGATCGCGAAAGACCTATGGCTACACCTTC.

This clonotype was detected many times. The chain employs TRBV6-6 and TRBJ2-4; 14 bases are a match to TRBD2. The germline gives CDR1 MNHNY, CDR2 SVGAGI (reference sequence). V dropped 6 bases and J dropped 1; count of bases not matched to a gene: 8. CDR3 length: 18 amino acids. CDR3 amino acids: CASRQTSGRGMAKNIQYF. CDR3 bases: TGTGCCAGCAGGCAGACTAGCGGGAGGGGGATGGCCAAAAACATTCAGTACTTC.

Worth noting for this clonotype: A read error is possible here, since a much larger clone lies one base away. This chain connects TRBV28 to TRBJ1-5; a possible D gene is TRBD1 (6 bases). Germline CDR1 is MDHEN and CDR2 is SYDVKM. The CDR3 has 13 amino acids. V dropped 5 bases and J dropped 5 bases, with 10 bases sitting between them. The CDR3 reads CASSPTGYQPQHF. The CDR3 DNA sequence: TGTGCCAGCAGTCCGACAGGCTATCAGCCCCAGCATTTT. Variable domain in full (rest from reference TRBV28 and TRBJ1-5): DVKVTQSSRYLVKRTGEKVFLECVQDMDHENMFWYRQDPGLGLRLIYFSYDVKMKEKGDIPEGYSVSREKKERFSLILESASTNQTSMYLCASSPTGYQPQHFGDGTRLSIL.

Here the CDR3 reads CAGHGIVPGKTYGYTF. Here the CDR3 DNA reads TGTGCCGGCCACGGTATCGTACCAGGAAAGACCTATGGCTACACCTTC. V is TRBV5-4 and J is TRBJ1-2; D is unresolved. V dropped 10 bases and J dropped 4 bases, with 26 bases sitting between them. Germline V lookup: CDR1 SGHNT, CDR2 YYREEE (reference sequence). The CDR3 runs 16 residues. Based on the CDR3 plus reference TRBV5-4 and TRBJ1-2, the full variable domain is ETGVTQSPTHLIKTRGQQVTLRCSSQSGHNTVSWYQQALGQGPQFIFQYYREEENGRGNFPPRFSGLQFPNYSSELNVNALELDDSALYLCAGHGIVPGKTYGYTFGSGTRLTVV.

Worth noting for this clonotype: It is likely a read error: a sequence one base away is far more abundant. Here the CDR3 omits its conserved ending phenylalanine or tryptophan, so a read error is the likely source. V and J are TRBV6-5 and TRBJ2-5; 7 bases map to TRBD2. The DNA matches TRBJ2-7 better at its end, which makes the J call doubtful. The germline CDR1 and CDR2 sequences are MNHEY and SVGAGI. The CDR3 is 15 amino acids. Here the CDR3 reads CASSYLRGSFYEQYL. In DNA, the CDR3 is TGTGCCAGCAGTTACTTGCGCGGGAGTTTTTACGAGCAGTACCTC.

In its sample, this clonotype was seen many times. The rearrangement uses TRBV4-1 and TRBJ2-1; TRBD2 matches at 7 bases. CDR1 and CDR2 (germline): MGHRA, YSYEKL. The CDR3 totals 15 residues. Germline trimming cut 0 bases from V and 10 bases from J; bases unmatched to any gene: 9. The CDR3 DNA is TGCGCCAGCAGCCAAGACAAGGCGCTAGCGGCGGAGCAGTTCTTC. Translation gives CASSQDKALAAEQFF.

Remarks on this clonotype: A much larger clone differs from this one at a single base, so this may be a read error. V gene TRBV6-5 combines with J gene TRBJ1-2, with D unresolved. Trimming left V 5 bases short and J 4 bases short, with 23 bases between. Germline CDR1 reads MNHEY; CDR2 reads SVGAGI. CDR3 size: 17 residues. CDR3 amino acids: CASSGRQECRKTYGYTF. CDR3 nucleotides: TGTGCCAGCAGTGGTCGGCAGGAATGTAGAAAGACCTATGGCTACACCTTC.

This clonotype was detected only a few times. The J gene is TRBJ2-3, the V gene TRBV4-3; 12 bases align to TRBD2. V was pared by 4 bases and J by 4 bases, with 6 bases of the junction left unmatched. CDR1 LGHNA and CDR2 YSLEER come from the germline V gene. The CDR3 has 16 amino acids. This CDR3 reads CASSLILAGGPDTQYF. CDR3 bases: TGCGCCAGCAGCCTTATACTAGCGGGAGGCCCAGATACGCAGTATTTT.

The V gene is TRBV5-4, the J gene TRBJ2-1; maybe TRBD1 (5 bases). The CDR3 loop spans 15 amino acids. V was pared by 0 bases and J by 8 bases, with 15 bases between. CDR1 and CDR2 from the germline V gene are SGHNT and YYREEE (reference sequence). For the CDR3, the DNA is TGTGCCAGCAGCTTGGACGGAGAAGGGGCCCATGAGCAGTTCTTC. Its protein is CASSLDGEGAHEQFF.

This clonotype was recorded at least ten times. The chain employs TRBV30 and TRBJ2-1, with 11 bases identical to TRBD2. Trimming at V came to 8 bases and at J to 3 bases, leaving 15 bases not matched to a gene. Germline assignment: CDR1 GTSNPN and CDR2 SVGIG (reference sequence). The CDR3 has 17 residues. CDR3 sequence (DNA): TGTGCCGGCCAACTAGCGGGAGTTTCCCGGAGCTACAATGAGCAGTTCTTC. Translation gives CAGQLAGVSRSYNEQFF.

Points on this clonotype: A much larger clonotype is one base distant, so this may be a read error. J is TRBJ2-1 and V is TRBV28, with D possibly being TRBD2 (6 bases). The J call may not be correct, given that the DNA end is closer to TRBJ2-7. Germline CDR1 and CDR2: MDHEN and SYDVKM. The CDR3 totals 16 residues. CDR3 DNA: TGTACCAGCAGGTTGCCCCCGGGGCGGGGTAAGGACGAGCAGTACTTC. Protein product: CTSRLPPGRGKDEQYF.

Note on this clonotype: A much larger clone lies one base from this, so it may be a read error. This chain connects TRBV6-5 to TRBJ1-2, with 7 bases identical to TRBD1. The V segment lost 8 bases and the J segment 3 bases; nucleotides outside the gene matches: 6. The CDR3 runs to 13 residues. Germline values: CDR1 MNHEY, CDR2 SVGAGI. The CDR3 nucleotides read TGTGCCAGCGGGGGGGGGACAGACTATGGCTACACCTTC. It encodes CASGGGTDYGYTF.

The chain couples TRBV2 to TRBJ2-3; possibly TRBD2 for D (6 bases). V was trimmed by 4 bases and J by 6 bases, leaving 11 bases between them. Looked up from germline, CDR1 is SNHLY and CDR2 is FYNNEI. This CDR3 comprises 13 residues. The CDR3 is CASSVETRDTQYF. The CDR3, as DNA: TGTGCCAGCAGTGTGGAGACTAGGGATACGCAGTATTTT. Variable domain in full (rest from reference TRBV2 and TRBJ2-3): EPEVTQTPSHQVTQMGQEVILRCVPISNHLYFYWYRQILGQKVEFLVSFYNNEISEKSEIFDDQFSVERPDGSNFTLKIRSTKLEDSAMYFCASSVETRDTQYFGPGTRLTVL.

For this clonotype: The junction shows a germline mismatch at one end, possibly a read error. The CDR3 sequence: CASGLVVPGKTYGCTF. CDR3 nucleotide sequence: TGTGCCAGCGGTTTAGTCGTACCAGGAAAGACCTATGGCTGCACCTTC. The V call is TRBV5-4, the J call TRBJ1-2; D remains unclear. Germline V gene data show CDR1 as SGHNT and CDR2 as YYREEE (reference sequence). The CDR3 spans 16 residues.

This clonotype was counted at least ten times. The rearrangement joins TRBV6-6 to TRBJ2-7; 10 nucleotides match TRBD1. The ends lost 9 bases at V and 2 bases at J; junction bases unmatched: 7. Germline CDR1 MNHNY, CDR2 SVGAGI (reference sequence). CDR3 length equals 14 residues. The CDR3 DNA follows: TGTGCCAGTCTTCGGGACAGGGGTACCTACGAGCAGTACTTC. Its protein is CASLRDRGTYEQYF.

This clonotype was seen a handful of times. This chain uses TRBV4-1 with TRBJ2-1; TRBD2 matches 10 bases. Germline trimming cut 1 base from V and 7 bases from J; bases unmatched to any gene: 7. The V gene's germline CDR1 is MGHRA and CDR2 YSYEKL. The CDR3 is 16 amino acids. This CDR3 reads CASSQGNLAGANEQFF. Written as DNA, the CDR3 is TGCGCCAGCAGCCAAGGTAACCTAGCGGGAGCAAATGAGCAGTTCTTC.

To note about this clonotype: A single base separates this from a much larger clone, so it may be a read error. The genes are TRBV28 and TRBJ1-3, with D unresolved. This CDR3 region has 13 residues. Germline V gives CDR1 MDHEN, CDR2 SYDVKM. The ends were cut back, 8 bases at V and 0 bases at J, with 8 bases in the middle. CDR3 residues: CASGSPSGNTIYF. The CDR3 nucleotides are TGTGCCAGCGGTTCCCCCTCTGGAAACACCATATATTTT.

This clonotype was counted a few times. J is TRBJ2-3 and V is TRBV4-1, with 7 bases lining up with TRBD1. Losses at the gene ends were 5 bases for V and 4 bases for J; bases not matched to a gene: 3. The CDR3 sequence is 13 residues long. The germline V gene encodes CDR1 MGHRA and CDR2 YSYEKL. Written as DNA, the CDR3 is TGCGCCAGCAGCGACAGGGCCGCAGATACGCAGTATTTT. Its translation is CASSDRAADTQYF.

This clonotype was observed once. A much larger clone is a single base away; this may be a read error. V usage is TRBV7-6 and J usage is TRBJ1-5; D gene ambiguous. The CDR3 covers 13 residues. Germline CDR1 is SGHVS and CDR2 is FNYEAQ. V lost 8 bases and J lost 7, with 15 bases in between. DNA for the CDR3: TGTGCCAGCGGCTCAGCATTGGGGCAGCCCCAGCATTTT. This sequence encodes CASGSALGQPQHF.

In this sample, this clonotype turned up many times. In nucleotides, the CDR3 is TGTGCCAGCAGCTTAGTGTCTAGCGGGGCTTCCTACGAGCAGTACTTC. Protein product: CASSLVSSGASYEQYF. The chain joins TRBV7-2 to TRBJ2-7; TRBD2 matches 9 bases. The CDR3 is 16 residues long. J gave up 1 base and V 1 base, and 5 bases lay outside the gene matches. CDR1 is SGHTA and CDR2 is FQGNSA in the germline V gene.